The 3 T cell receptor beta chains in this list originate from one sample, sequenced in a study of read filtering for tumor transcriptome and immune sequencing (TCRdb year 2020). TCRdb records Illumina HiSeq 4000 as the sequencer. TCR libraries were built from approximately 400 ng RNA with the Immunoverse kit, using molecular barcoded adaptors covering alpha/delta and beta/gamma chains. TCRdb itself trimmed the public reads at Q25 with fastp, ran MiXCR and retained productive beta chains. Identical CDR3 protein sequences are pooled into one entry, listed with their most common genes and DNA. The sample contains approximately 140,000 distinct CDR3 sequences, around 14% of them found a single time. The ten top clones hold roughly 7.6% of the sample. The sequencing input was a population of CD138-negative cells sorted from bone marrow. The sample's cell subset or site label is to be understood as: bone marrow mononuclear cells depleted of CD138+ plasma/myeloma cells by negative magnetic selection. The receptors originated from a donor over 35 with multiple myeloma.

This clonotype was recorded at least ten times. V and J are TRBV6-1 and TRBJ1-1; possible D gene TRBD1, 6 bases. CDR1 and CDR2 from the germline V gene are MNHNS and SASEGT. Trimming removed 0 bases at V and 4 bases at J, with 6 bases between. The CDR3 runs 13 residues. The CDR3 spells CASSEAGGTEAFF. CDR3 nucleotides: TGTGCCAGCAGTGAAGCAGGGGGCACTGAAGCTTTCTTT.

This clonotype was seen many times. The chain employs TRBV28 and TRBJ2-7; no clear D gene. Germline CDR1 and CDR2: MDHEN and SYDVKM. The V end lost 6 bases, the J end lost 4 bases, and 10 bases lay between the germline ends. The CDR3 is 12 amino acids. CDR3 in DNA: TGTGCCAGCAGCCCCACAGATTACGAGCAGTACTTC. It specifies CASSPTDYEQYF.

To note about this clonotype: This may be a read error, as it is one base from a much larger clone. The V and J genes are TRBV7-8 and TRBJ2-2; D is undetermined. Germline-derived CDR1 and CDR2 are SGHVS and FQNEAQ. Trimming took off 7 bases at V and 4 bases at J, with 16 bases between the two ends. The CDR3 runs 15 residues. The CDR3 is CASIALGVGTGELFF. CDR3 nucleotides: TGTGCCAGCATCGCCCTGGGCGTGGGCACCGGGGAGCTGTTTTTT.